This T cell receptor (beta chain) was recorded in a study of vaccination and CD4 T cells after COVID-19. About the study: Post-vaccine sampling followed dose two by a median approximately 70 days (range 14 to 241). Overall study results and limits: Going from roughly 21 to 40, median SARS-CoV-2-reactive clonotypes did not rise significantly.

Specified treatment: roughly nine-day PBMC culture with coronavirus spike peptide pools or control peptides (ViraFEST assay). Following expansion of antigen-specific T cells with peptide pools, ViraFEST then sequenced TCRs. Cultured CD4+ T cell DNA underwent sequencing with the Oncomine TCR Beta short-read assay. One entry per CDR3 protein results from TCRdb running MiXCR on the PCR reads. In the table there are about 14,000 distinct CDR3 sequences, around 38% of which are singletons. Regarding this clonotype: The antigen is undetermined.

V lost 2 bases, J lost 3 bases, and 11 bases lay in between. The CDR3 covers 14 residues. Germline V lookup: CDR1 DFQATT, CDR2 SNEGSKA (reference sequence). The chain combines TRBV20-1 with TRBJ1-5, with D tentatively TRBD1 (6 bases). The sample here was CD4+ T cells from blood, cultured in vitro, taken after SARS-CoV-2 vaccination. The TCR originated in a human donor who had recovered from COVID-19. This CDR3 reads CSARLDRSNQPQHF. Here the CDR3 DNA reads TGCAGTGCTAGACTAGACAGGTCCAATCAGCCCCAGCATTTT.